What follows are 9 T cell receptor beta chains derived from one specimen sequenced in a study of T-cell reconstitution after alpha-beta-depleted transplantation in children. For TCRbeta, the library was prepared with unique molecular identifiers. TCRdb re-analysed the PCR reads in MiXCR, keeping a single row per CDR3 protein. Of 550,000 to 800,000 distinct CDR3 sequences in the sample, roughly 13% are singletons; the top ten hold around 0.8%. The sequenced sample was PBMCs, obtained before TCRalphabeta/CD19-depleted stem cell transplant. These receptors were taken from a girl aged 2-15 years with congenital amegakaryocytic thrombocytopenia, due to receive a stem cell transplant.

A few counts support this clonotype. The germline gene is not matched at one end of the junction; a read error may be the cause. The rearrangement links TRBV20-1 to TRBJ2-3; unclear D gene. The CDR3 spans 17 residues. Germline assignment: CDR1 DFQATT and CDR2 SNEGSKA (reference sequence). CDR3 sequence (DNA): TGCTGTGCTAGTTCGTACGGCGGCCCCCGGCGCACAGATACGCAGTATTTT. Its protein is CCASSYGGPRRTDTQYF.

This clonotype has just a few counts. The gene calls are TRBV21-1 and TRBJ1-5; the tabulated D call, TRBD1, remains unverified against the DNA. TRBV21-1 is tagged as a pseudogene. CDR3 length: 16 amino acids. CDR3 sequence reads: CASSKGPGTPVSPQHF. The CDR3 DNA is TGTGCCAGCAGCAAAGGCCCCGGGACACCCGTTTCACCCCAGCATTTT.

The CDR3 is CASSSPRTATSSYEQYF. DNA for the CDR3: TGTGCCAGCAGTTCTCCCCGGACAGCAACTTCCTCCTACGAGCAGTACTTC. The genes are TRBV28 and TRBJ2-7; possibly TRBD1 for D (6 bases). Germline lookup yields CDR1 MDHEN and CDR2 SYDVKM. Trimming took 4 bases from V and 0 from J, leaving 19 bases between them. This CDR3 contains 17 residues.

J is TRBJ2-5 and V is TRBV20-1, with 9 bases matching TRBD2. The CDR3 runs 15 residues. Germline V gene lookup returns CDR1 DFQATT and CDR2 SNEGSKA (reference sequence). V shed 1 base, J shed 5 bases, and the junction held 8 bases outside the gene matches. The CDR3 loop reads CSARVGSGSTETQYF. CDR3 DNA sequence: TGCAGTGCTAGAGTGGGTAGCGGGAGTACGGAGACCCAGTACTTC.

The chain has TRBV7-9 and TRBJ1-2; tentatively, D is TRBD1 (5 bases). Trimming pared 5 bases from V and 5 bases from J, leaving 9 bases between. Germline loops: CDR1 SEHNR, CDR2 FQNEAQ (reference sequence). The CDR3 contains 12 residues. The CDR3 is CASSIGTYGYTF. In DNA form, the CDR3 reads TGTGCCAGCAGCATCGGGACTTATGGCTACACCTTC.

This clonotype has more than one count but fewer than ten. This sequence joins TRBV30 and TRBJ1-1, with D hard to call. Germline assignment: CDR1 GTSNPN and CDR2 SVGIG (reference sequence). The CDR3 is 12 residues long. V lost 0 bases and J lost 6, with 8 bases in between. For the CDR3, the DNA is TGTGCCTGGAGTGTCGCATCCGCTGAAGCTTTCTTT. It is translated as CAWSVASAEAFF.

The chain recombines TRBV20-1 with TRBJ1-2, with TRBD1 matching over 8 bases. CDR1 is DFQATT and CDR2 is SNEGSKA in the germline V gene (reference sequence). The J segment lost 3 bases and the V segment lost 2 bases, leaving 2 bases of the junction unmatched. The CDR3 loop spans 13 amino acids. For the CDR3, the DNA is TGCAGTGCTAGATTGGACAGGGACTATGGCTACACCTTC. Translated, it gives CSARLDRDYGYTF.

This clonotype was seen at least ten times. CDR3 sequence (DNA): TGTGCAGTCGGGCAGCAGAACTACAATGAGCAGTTCTTC. This encodes CAVGQQNYNEQFF. The chain carries TRBV25-1 and TRBJ2-1; D is uncertain. The CDR3 length is 13 residues. From germline, CDR1 is MGHDK and CDR2 SYGVNS.

In this sample, this clonotype turned up many times. The gene calls are TRBV5-1 and TRBJ1-5, with D hard to call. This CDR3 is built from 15 residues. V was clipped by 0 bases and J by 4 bases, with 11 bases between them. Germline assignment: CDR1 SGHRS and CDR2 YFSETQ. CDR3 amino acids: CASSLGPGANQPQHF. The CDR3 DNA is TGCGCCAGCAGCTTGGGGCCAGGTGCGAATCAGCCCCAGCATTTT.